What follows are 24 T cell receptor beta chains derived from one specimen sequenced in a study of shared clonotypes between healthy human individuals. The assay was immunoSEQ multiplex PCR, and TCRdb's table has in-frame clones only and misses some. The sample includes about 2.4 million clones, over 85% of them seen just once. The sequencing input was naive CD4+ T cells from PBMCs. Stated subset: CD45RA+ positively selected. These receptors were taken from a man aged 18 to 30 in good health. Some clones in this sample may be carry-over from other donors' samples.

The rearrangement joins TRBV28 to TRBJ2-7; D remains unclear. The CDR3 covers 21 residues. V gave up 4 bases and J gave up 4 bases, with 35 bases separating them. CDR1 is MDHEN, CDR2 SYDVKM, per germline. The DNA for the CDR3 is TGTGCCAGCAGTTCCTGGTCCCCCTCGTTCCCCGCCAGCCGAGTGAGTTACGAGCAGTACTTC. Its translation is CASSSWSPSFPASRVSYEQYF.

The CDR3 is CASSPLLAGGGNTGELFF. The CDR3 DNA reads as TGTGCCAGCTCACCACTACTAGCGGGAGGCGGGAACACCGGGGAGCTGTTTTTT. V gene TRBV18 combines with J gene TRBJ2-2, with TRBD2 matching 12 bases. From germline, CDR1 is KGHSH and CDR2 LQKENI. Trimming at V came to 1 base and at J to 1 base, leaving 4 bases not matched to a gene. The CDR3 length is 18 residues.

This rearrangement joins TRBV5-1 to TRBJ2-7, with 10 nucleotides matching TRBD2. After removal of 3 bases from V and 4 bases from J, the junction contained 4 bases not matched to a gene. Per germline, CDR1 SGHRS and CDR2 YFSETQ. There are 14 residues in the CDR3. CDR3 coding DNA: TGCGCCAGCAGCTGGGGGACTAGCGAATACGAGCAGTACTTC. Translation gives CASSWGTSEYEQYF.

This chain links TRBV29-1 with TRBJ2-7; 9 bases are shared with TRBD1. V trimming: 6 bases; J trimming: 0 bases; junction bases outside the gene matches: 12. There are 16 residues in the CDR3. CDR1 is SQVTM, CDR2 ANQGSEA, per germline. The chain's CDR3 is CSVPGPNRGHSYEQYF. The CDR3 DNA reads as TGCAGCGTCCCGGGCCCTAACAGGGGGCACTCCTACGAGCAGTACTTC.

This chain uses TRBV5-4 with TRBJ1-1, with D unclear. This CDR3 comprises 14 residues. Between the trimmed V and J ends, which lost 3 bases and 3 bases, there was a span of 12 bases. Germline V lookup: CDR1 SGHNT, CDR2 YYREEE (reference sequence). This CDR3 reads CASSSSGVDTEAFF. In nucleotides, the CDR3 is TGTGCCAGCAGCTCGAGTGGAGTAGACACTGAAGCTTTCTTT.

The CDR3 DNA reads as TGCGCCAGCAGCTTGGATAGCGGGGCCGGGGAGCTGTTTTTT. This gives the protein CASSLDSGAGELFF. V is TRBV5-1 and J is TRBJ2-2, with TRBD2 identical over 8 bases. Germline values: CDR1 SGHRS, CDR2 YFSETQ. The ends lost 0 bases at V and 6 bases at J; junction bases unmatched: 1. The CDR3 is made up of 14 amino acids.

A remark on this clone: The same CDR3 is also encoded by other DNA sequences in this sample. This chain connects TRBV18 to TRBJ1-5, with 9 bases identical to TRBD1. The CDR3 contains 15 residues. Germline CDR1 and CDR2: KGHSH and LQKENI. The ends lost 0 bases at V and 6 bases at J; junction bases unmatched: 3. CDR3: CASSPPGQGGQPQHF. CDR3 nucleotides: TGTGCCAGCTCACCACCGGGACAGGGAGGTCAGCCCCAGCATTTT.

CDR3 residues: CAAYPGGSAGELFF. In DNA, the CDR3 is TGTGCCGCCTACCCCGGGGGCAGCGCCGGGGAGCTGTTTTTT. The J gene is TRBJ2-2, the V gene TRBV6-6; D may be TRBD1 or TRBD2 (6 bases each). The CDR3 runs 14 residues. V gave up 11 bases and J gave up 6 bases, with 19 bases separating them. Germline CDR1 and CDR2: MNHNY and SVGAGI (reference sequence).

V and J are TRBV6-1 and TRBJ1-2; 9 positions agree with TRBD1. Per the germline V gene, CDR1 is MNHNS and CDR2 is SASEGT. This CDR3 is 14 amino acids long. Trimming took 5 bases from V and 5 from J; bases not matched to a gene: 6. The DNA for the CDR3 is TGTGCCAGCAGTCCACCGGGACAGGGATATGGCTACACCTTC. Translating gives CASSPPGQGYGYTF.

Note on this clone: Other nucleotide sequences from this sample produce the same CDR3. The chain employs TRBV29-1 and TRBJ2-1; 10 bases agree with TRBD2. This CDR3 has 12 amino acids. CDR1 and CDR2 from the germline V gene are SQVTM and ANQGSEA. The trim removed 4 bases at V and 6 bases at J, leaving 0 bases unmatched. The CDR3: CSVGTSGNEQFF. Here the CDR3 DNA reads TGCAGCGTTGGGACTAGCGGCAATGAGCAGTTCTTC.

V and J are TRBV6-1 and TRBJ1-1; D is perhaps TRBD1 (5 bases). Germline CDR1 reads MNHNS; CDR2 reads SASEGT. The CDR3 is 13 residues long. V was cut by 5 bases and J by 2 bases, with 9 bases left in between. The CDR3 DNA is TGTGCCAGCAGTCCGGGGCCCAACACTGAAGCTTTCTTT. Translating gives CASSPGPNTEAFF.

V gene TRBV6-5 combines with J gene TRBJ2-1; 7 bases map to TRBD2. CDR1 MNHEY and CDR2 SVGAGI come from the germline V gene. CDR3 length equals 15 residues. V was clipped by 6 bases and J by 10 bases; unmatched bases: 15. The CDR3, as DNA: TGTGCCAGCAGACCCCGGGACTACCCTCATAGGGAGCAGTTCTTC. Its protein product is CASRPRDYPHREQFF.

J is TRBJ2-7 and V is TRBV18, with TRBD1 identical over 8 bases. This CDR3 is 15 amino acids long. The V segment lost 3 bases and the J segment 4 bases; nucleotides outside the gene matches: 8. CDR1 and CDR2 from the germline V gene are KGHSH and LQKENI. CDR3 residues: CASSPVRDRIYEQYF. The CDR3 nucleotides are TGTGCCAGCTCACCTGTCCGGGACAGGATTTACGAGCAGTACTTC.

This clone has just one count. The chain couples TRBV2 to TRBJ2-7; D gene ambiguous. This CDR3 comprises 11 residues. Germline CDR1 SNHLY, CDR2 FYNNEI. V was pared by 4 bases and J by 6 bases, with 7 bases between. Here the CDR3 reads CASSVLGEQYF. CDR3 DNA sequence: TGTGCCAGCAGTGTGTTGGGCGAGCAGTACTTC.

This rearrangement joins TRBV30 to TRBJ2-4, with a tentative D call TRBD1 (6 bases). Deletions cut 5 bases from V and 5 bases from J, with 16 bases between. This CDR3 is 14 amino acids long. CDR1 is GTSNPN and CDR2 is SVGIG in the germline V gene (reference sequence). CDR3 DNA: TGTGCCTGGTCCCGGGACACCAAACAAAACATTCAGTACTTC. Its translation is CAWSRDTKQNIQYF.

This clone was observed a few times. CDR3 region: CASRGDRKFYEQYF. CDR3 sequence (DNA): TGCGCCAGCAGGGGGGACAGGAAGTTCTACGAGCAGTACTTC. This chain links TRBV5-1 with TRBJ2-7, with 8 bases aligning to TRBD1. Germline CDR1 and CDR2: SGHRS and YFSETQ. This CDR3 comprises 14 residues. The J segment lost 3 bases and the V segment lost 5 bases, leaving 7 bases of the junction unmatched.

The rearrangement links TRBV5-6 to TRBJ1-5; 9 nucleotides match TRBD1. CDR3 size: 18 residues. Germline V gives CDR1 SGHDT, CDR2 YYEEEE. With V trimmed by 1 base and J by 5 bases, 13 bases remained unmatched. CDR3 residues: CASSLSATGTGWHQPQHF. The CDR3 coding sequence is TGTGCCAGCAGCTTGTCCGCAACTGGGACAGGGTGGCATCAGCCCCAGCATTTT.

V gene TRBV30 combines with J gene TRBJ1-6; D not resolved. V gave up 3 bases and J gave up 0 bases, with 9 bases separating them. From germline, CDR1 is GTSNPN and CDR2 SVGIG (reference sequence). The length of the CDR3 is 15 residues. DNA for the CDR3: TGTGCCTGGAGGGCAGGTAGCTCCTATAATTCACCCCTCCACTTT. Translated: CAWRAGSSYNSPLHF.

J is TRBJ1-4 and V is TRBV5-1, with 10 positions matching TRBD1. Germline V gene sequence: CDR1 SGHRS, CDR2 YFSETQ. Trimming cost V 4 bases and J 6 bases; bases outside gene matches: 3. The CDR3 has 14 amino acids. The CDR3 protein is CASSPGTGDEKLFF. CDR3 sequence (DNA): TGCGCCAGCAGCCCCGGGACAGGGGATGAAAAACTGTTTTTT.

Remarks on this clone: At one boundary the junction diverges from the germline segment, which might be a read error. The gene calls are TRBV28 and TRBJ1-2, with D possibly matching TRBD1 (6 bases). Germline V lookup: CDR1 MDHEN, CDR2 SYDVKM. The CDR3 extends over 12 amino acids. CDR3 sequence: CASSPVGGASFF. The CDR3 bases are TGTGCCAGCAGCCCCGTCGGGGGCGCGTCTTTCTTC.

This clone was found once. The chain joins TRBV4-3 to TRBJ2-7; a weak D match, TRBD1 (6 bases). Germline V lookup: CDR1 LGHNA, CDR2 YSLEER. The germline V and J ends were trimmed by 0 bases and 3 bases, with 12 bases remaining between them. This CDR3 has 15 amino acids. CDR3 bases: TGCGCCAGCAGCCAAGAGAACAGGGCGGACTACGAGCAGTACTTC. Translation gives CASSQENRADYEQYF.

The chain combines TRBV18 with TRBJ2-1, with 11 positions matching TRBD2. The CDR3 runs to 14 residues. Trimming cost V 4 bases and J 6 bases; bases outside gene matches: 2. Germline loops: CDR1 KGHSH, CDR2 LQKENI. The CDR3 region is CASSLGLAGNEQFF. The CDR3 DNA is TGTGCCAGCTCACTCGGACTAGCGGGCAATGAGCAGTTCTTC.

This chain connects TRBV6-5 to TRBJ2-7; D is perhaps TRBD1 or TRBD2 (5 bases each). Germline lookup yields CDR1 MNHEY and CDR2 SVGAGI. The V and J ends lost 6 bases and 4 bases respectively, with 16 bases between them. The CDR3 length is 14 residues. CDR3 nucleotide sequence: TGTGCCAGCAGGCGCCGAGGGGAGAAATACGAGCAGTACTTC. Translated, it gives CASRRRGEKYEQYF.

The CDR3 DNA follows: TGTGCCAGCAGCTCCTTCCACAGGGCAACTGAAGCTTTCTTT. It translates to CASSSFHRATEAFF. The chain combines TRBV28 with TRBJ1-1; D may be TRBD1 (6 bases). Germline V gene data show CDR1 as MDHEN and CDR2 as SYDVKM. With 6 bases removed from V and 5 bases from J, the gap between germline ends came to 16 bases. There are 14 residues in the CDR3.